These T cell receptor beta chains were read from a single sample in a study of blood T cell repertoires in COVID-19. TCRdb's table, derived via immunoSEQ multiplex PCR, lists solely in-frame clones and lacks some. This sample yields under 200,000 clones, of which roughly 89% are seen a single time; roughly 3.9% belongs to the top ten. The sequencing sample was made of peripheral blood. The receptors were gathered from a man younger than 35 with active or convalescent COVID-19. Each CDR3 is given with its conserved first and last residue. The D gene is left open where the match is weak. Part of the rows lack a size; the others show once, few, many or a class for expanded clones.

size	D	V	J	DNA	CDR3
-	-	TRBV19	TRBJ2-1	TGTGCCAGTAGTATCGGGGGCGGGGGATACAATGAGCAGTTCTTC	CASSIGGGGYNEQFF
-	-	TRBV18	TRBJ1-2	TGTGCCAGCTCACCAGTCAGAAACTATGGCTACACCTTC	CASSPVRNYGYTF
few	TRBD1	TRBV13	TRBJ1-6	TGTGCCAGCCGACAGGGCAGCTCCAAAGGGAATTCACCCCTCCACTTT	CASRQGSSKGNSPLHF
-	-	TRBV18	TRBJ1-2	TGTGCCAGCTCACCAGGGAAACAGGGAGACGGCTACACCTTC	CASSPGKQGDGYTF
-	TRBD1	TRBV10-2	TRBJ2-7	TGCGCCATCCAACAGGGGCCCTCCTACGAGCAGTACTTC	CAIQQGPSYEQYF
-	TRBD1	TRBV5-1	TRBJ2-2	TGCGCCAGCAGCGCATTACAGGGGGCCCCCGGGGAGCTGTTTTTT	CASSALQGAPGELFF
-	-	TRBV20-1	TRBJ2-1	TGCAGTGCTAGTACTTGGCGGGAAGACAATGAGCAGTTCTTC	CSASTWREDNEQFF
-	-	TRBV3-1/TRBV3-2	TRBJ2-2	TGTGCCAGCAGCCAAGTGTTGACTAGGTGGGGTGGGGAGCTGTTTTTT	CASSQVLTRWGGELFF
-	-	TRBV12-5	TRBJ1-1	TGTGCTAGTGGCAAAGGACAGAAAGACACCATGAACACTGAAGCTTTCTTT	CASGKGQKDTMNTEAFF
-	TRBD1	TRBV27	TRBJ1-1	TGTGCCAGCAGTTTACGCAGGGGGCAGTTGGGCACTGAAGCTTTCTTT	CASSLRRGQLGTEAFF
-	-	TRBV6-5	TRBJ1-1	TGTGCCAGCAGTTACTCAAGGACACAAGAAGCTTTCTTT	CASSYSRTQEAFF
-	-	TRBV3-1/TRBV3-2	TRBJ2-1	TGTGCCAGCAGCCAACTCTCTGGGGGCCGTGGGTACAATGAGCAGTTCTTC	CASSQLSGGRGYNEQFF
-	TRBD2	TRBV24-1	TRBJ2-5	TGTGCCACCGGGACTAGCGGACCTGGTAGGGGCGAGACCCAGTACTTC	CATGTSGPGRGETQYF
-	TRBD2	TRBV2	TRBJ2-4	TGTGCCAGCGGCCGGGGAGCGGGGGGAACTCTAGCCAAAAACATTCAGTACTTC	CASGRGAGGTLAKNIQYF